The T cell receptor (beta chain) under discussion was sequenced for a study of CD8 T cells in ankylosing spondylitis. Broader study findings: Blood of patients with ankylosing spondylitis appeared to be characterized by a TCR beta motif of several highly homologous variants.

This CDR3 region has 15 residues. Germline-derived CDR1 and CDR2 are LGHDT and YNNKEL (reference sequence). V lost 6 bases and J lost 0, with 12 bases in between. This clonotype has just a few counts. Its target is unknown. In making TCR beta libraries, quantitative 5'-RACE with molecular barcodes was used. Via MiXCR, TCRdb re-called the 5' RACE reads, giving one row per CDR3 protein. The table includes 450,000 or so distinct CDR3 sequences, 25% to 30% detected once. Sequenced material: blood, either unsorted or a sorted T cell fraction (not recorded which). This clonotype was obtained from a male donor with ankylosing spondylitis. The chain recombines TRBV3-1 with TRBJ1-5; weak D call: TRBD1 (6 bases). The DNA for the CDR3 is TGTGCCAGCAGTCCGCAGGGGAATAGCAATCAGCCCCAGCATTTT. Protein sequence: CASSPQGNSNQPQHF.